The sequence of this T cell receptor beta chain was determined in a study of blood T cell repertoires in COVID-19. Background on the study: Samples representing acute and convalescent COVID-19 were sourced from the United States, Italy and Spain. Sample material is recorded as cDNA or gDNA derived from T cells, B-cell-depleted T cells, or PBMCs.

This clone turned up a few times. Repertoires were generated with immunoSEQ multiplex PCR, while TCRdb's copy carries only in-frame clones and drops some. Found here are fewer than 350,000 clones, 81% of them singletons; the top ten hold around 3.2%. CDR1 is LNHDA and CDR2 is SQIVND in the germline V gene (reference sequence). This CDR3 spans 14 amino acids. The V and J ends lost 4 bases and 3 bases respectively, with 9 bases between them. Sequences were obtained from peripheral blood. The receptor's source is a woman aged 55-75 years with active or convalescent COVID-19. The V gene is TRBV19, the J gene TRBJ1-4; D not resolved. CDR3 in amino acids: CASSTRGANEKLFF. The CDR3 DNA reads TGTGCCAGTAGTACCCGCGGGGCTAATGAAAAACTGTTTTTT.